These 3 T cell receptor beta chains were all obtained from the same sample, sequenced in a study of long-term antiretroviral therapy in people with HIV. The libraries were made with immunoSEQ v3.0 at survey level. The data were produced by immunoSEQ multiplex PCR, yet TCRdb's version contains in-frame clones alone and is incomplete. The data show 20,000 or so clones, approximately 80% seen once. Sequencing used unsorted PBMCs, obtained 1.9 years after starting antiretroviral therapy. The receptors were gathered from a woman in her fifties or sixties with HIV.

This rearrangement joins TRBV4-3 to TRBJ1-2, with 8 bases identical to TRBD1. V lost 0 bases and J lost 1; bases outside the gene matches: 7. This CDR3 is built from 17 residues. From germline, CDR1 is LGHNA and CDR2 YSLEER. CDR3 in amino acids: CASSQEGGRGRNYGYTF. Written as DNA, the CDR3 is TGCGCCAGCAGCCAAGAGGGTGGCAGGGGGCGTAACTATGGCTACACCTTC.

A single count supports this clone. This sequence joins TRBV19 and TRBJ1-2; 7 nucleotides agree with TRBD1. The V and J ends lost 5 bases and 7 bases, in that order; junction bases with no gene match: 7. The CDR3 totals 13 residues. Germline CDR1 and CDR2: LNHDA and SQIVND (reference sequence). The CDR3 spells CASSADRAGGYTF. The CDR3, as DNA: TGTGCCAGTAGTGCCGACAGGGCCGGTGGCTACACCTTC.

Only one count was recorded for this clone. This chain joins TRBV18 and TRBJ2-3; D unresolved. CDR3 length: 15 residues. V lost 0 bases to trimming and J lost 1 base, with 8 bases between them. CDR1 and CDR2 (germline): KGHSH, LQKENI. CDR3 nucleotide sequence: TGTGCCAGCTCACCACCTGTTGGGGGCACAGATACGCAGTATTTT. Its translation is CASSPPVGGTDTQYF.